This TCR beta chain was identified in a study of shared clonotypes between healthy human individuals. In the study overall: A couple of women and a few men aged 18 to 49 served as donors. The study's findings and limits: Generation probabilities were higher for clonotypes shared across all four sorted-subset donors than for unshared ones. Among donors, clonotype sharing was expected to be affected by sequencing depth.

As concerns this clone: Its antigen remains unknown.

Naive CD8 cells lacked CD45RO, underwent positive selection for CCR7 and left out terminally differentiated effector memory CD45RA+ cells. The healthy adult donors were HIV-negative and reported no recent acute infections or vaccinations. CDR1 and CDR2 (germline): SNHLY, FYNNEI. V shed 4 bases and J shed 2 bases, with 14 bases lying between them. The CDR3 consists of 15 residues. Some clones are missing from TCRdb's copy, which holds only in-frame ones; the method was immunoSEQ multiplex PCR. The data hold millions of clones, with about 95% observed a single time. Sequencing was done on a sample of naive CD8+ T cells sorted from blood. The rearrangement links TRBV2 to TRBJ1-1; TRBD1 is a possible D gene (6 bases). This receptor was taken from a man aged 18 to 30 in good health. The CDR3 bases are TGTGCCAGCAGTGTAGGCGGACAGTTAAACACTGAAGCTTTCTTT. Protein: CASSVGGQLNTEAFF.